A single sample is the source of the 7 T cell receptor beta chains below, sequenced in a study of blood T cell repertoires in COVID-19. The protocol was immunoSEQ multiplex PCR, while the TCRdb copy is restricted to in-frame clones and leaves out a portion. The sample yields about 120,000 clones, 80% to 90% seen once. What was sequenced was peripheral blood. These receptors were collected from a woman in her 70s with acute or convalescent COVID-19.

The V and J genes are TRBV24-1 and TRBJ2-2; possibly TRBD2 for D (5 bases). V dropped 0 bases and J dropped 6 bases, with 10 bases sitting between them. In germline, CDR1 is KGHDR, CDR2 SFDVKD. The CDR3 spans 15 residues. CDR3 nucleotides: TGTGCCACCAGTGATTTGGAGGGAACAGCCGGGGAGCTGTTTTTT. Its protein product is CATSDLEGTAGELFF.

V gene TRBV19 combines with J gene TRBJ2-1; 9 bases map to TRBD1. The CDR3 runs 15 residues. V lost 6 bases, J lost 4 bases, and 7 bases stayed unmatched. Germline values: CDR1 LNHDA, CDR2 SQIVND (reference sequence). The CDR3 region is CASSPDRGIYNEQFF. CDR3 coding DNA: TGTGCCAGTAGCCCGGACAGGGGAATTTACAATGAGCAGTTCTTC.

In nucleotides, the CDR3 is TGTGCCAGCAGCTCGGGACTAGCGGCGAGCTCCTACAATGAGCAGTTCTTC. Translation: CASSSGLAASSYNEQFF. V is TRBV5-4 and J is TRBJ2-1; TRBD2 matches 11 bases. The J segment lost 0 bases and the V segment lost 3 bases, leaving 5 bases of the junction unmatched. The CDR3 sequence is 17 residues long. The germline V gene encodes CDR1 SGHNT and CDR2 YYREEE (reference sequence).

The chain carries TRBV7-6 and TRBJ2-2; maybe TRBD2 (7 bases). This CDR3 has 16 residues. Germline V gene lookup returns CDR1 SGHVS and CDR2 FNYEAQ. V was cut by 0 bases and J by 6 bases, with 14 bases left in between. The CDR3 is CASSLAEGGLSGELFF. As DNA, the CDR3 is TGTGCCAGCAGCTTAGCTGAGGGGGGGCTCTCCGGGGAGCTGTTTTTT. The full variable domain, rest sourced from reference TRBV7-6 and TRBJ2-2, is GAGVSQSPRYKVTKRGQDVALRCDPISGHVSLYWYRQALGQGPEFLTYFNYEAQQDKSGLPNDRFSAERPEGSISTLTIQRTEQRDSAMYRCASSLAEGGLSGELFFGEGSRLTVL.

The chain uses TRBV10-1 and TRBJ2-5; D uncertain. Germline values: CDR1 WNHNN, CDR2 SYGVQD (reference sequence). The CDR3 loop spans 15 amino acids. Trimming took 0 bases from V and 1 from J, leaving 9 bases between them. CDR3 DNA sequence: TGCGCCAGCAGTGAGTCCGGCAGGCCCCAAGAGACCCAGTACTTC. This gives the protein CASSESGRPQETQYF.

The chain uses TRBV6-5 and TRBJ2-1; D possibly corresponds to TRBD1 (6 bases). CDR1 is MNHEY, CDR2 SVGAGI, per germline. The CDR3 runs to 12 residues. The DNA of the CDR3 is TGTCCATCAGGGGCGGTCGACAATGAGCAGTTCTTC. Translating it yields CPSGAVDNEQFF.

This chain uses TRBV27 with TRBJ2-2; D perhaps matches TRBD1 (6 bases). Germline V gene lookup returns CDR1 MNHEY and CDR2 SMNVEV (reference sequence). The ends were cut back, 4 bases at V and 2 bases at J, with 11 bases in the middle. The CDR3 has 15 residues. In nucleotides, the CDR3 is TGTGCCAGCAGTTCACAGGGATTAAACACCGGGGAGCTGTTTTTT. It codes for CASSSQGLNTGELFF.